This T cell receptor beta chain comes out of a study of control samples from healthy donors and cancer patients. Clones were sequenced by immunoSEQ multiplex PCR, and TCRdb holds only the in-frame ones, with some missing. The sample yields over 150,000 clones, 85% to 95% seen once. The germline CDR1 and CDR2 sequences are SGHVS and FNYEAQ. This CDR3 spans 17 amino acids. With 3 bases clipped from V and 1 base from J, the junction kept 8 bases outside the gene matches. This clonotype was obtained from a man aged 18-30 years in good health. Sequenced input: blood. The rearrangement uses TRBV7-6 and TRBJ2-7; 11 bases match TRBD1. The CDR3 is CASSFRTGGGRSYEQYF. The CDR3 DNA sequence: TGTGCCAGCAGCTTCCGGACAGGGGGCGGTAGGTCCTACGAGCAGTACTTC.